The 17 T cell receptor beta chains reported below all come from one sample, sequenced in a study of shared clonotypes between healthy human individuals. Only in-frame clones appear in the TCRdb table, and some are missing; sequencing was by immunoSEQ multiplex PCR. Among 740,000 or so clones, more than 70% were seen once, and the ten largest hold more than 1.5%. The sample comprised memory CD4+ T cells sorted from blood. Regarding subset: CD45RA-negative fraction. All receptors come from a woman aged 25 to 39 in good health.

The chain joins TRBV5-1 to TRBJ2-2; D remains unclear. Trimming took 6 bases from V and 5 from J, leaving 11 bases between them. The CDR3 has 13 residues. Per the germline V gene, CDR1 is SGHRS and CDR2 is YFSETQ. For the CDR3, the DNA is TGCGCCAGCAAGTGGGTTTTGACCGGGGAGCTGTTTTTT. Protein sequence: CASKWVLTGELFF.

V gene TRBV6-6 combines with J gene TRBJ2-5; 7 nucleotides agree with TRBD1. Trimming at V came to 5 bases and at J to 1 base, leaving 1 base not matched to a gene. Germline lookup yields CDR1 MNHNY and CDR2 SVGAGI (reference sequence). CDR3 length: 13 residues. CDR3 bases: TGTGCCAGCAGTCGGGACAGCCAAGAGACCCAGTACTTC. Translation: CASSRDSQETQYF.

In its sample, this clone was seen a few times. This rearrangement joins TRBV28 to TRBJ1-2, with D unclear. The germline V gene has CDR1 MDHEN and CDR2 SYDVKM. V lost 10 bases, J lost 0 bases, and 12 bases lay in between. The CDR3 is 13 amino acids. The CDR3 loop is CAIVAGANYGYTF. CDR3 DNA: TGTGCCATCGTGGCAGGCGCTAACTATGGCTACACCTTC.

The rearrangement uses TRBV6-5 and TRBJ1-1, with no clear D. The CDR3 extends over 14 amino acids. Trimming pared 2 bases from V and 5 bases from J, leaving 12 bases between. Germline V lookup: CDR1 MNHEY, CDR2 SVGAGI. CDR3 in amino acids: CASSYGHLITEAFF. CDR3 nucleotide sequence: TGTGCCAGCAGTTACGGCCACCTCATTACTGAAGCTTTCTTT.

This chain connects TRBV18 to TRBJ1-1; no clear D gene. CDR1 and CDR2 (germline): KGHSH, LQKENI. This CDR3 is 15 amino acids long. V lost 3 bases and J 0 bases, leaving 11 bases between the germline ends. For the CDR3, the DNA is TGTGCCAGCTCACCTTCCAGGCCGATGAACACTGAAGCTTTCTTT. Translating it yields CASSPSRPMNTEAFF. The variable domain in full, completed from reference TRBV18 and TRBJ1-1, reads NAGVMQNPRHLVRRRGQEARLRCSPMKGHSHVYWYRQLPEEGLKFMVYLQKENIIDESGMPKERFSAEFPKEGPSILRIQQVVRGDSAAYFCASSPSRPMNTEAFFGQGTRLTVV.

Here the CDR3 reads CASSPGQRPTTNEKLFF. CDR3 nucleotides: TGCGCCAGCAGCCCCGGACAGAGACCAACAACTAATGAAAAACTGTTTTTT. This chain uses TRBV5-1 with TRBJ1-4; weak D call: TRBD1 (6 bases). Trimming cost V 4 bases and J 0 bases, with 16 bases left between them. Germline CDR1 and CDR2: SGHRS and YFSETQ. The CDR3 loop spans 17 amino acids.

This rearrangement joins TRBV29-1 to TRBJ2-3, with 8 positions matching TRBD2. CDR3 length equals 15 residues. Germline values: CDR1 SQVTM, CDR2 ANQGSEA. V was pared by 6 bases and J by 2 bases, with 10 bases of the junction left unmatched. The CDR3 bases are TGCAGCGTCCCCAAAACTAGCGGCCCCACAGATACGCAGTATTTT. Amino acids: CSVPKTSGPTDTQYF.

V usage is TRBV19 and J usage is TRBJ2-1; D unclear. V was trimmed by 3 bases and J by 2 bases, leaving 8 bases between them. CDR1 and CDR2 (germline): LNHDA, SQIVND (reference sequence). This CDR3 has 14 amino acids. The CDR3 sequence: CASSIGTTYNEQFF. The DNA for the CDR3 is TGTGCCAGTAGTATCGGCACTACCTACAATGAGCAGTTCTTC. Supplemented by reference TRBV19 and TRBJ2-1, the full variable domain reads DGGITQSPKYLFRKEGQNVTLSCEQNLNHDAMYWYRQDPGQGLRLIYYSQIVNDFQKGDIAEGYSVSREKKESFPLTVTSAQKNPTAFYLCASSIGTTYNEQFFGPGTRLTVL.

The chain carries TRBV7-9 and TRBJ2-7; 7 nucleotides align to TRBD2. The germline V gene has CDR1 SEHNR and CDR2 FQNEAQ (reference sequence). The CDR3 loop spans 17 amino acids. Trimming at V came to 5 bases and at J to 5 bases, leaving 18 bases not matched to a gene. Here the CDR3 DNA reads TGTGCCAGCAGCCTGTACGGGAGTGCAGGGAGGGCCCACGAGCAGTACTTC. Translated: CASSLYGSAGRAHEQYF. The variable domain in full, completed from reference TRBV7-9 and TRBJ2-7, reads DTGVSQNPRHKITKRGQNVTFRCDPISEHNRLYWYRQTLGQGPEFLTYFQNEAQLEKSRLLSDRFSAERPKGSFSTLEIQRTEQGDSAMYLCASSLYGSAGRAHEQYFGPGTRLTVT.

J is TRBJ2-7 and V is TRBV27; either TRBD1 or TRBD2 may fit D (6 bases each). The CDR3 covers 15 residues. The germline V gene encodes CDR1 MNHEY and CDR2 SMNVEV (reference sequence). Trimming took off 3 bases at V and 2 bases at J, with 14 bases between the two ends. CDR3 in DNA: TGTGCCAGCAGTTTTAGGAACAGGGAGGCCTACGAGCAGTACTTC. It encodes CASSFRNREAYEQYF.

Regarding this clone: The sample has other DNA sequences that encode this CDR3 too. The rearrangement links TRBV7-2 to TRBJ1-5; 7 bases are a match to TRBD1. From germline, CDR1 is SGHTA and CDR2 FQGNSA. The CDR3 has 14 amino acids. V trimming: 3 bases; J trimming: 5 bases; junction bases outside the gene matches: 4. This chain's CDR3 is CASSLRDRDQPQHF. Here the CDR3 DNA reads TGTGCCAGCAGCTTGCGGGACAGAGATCAGCCCCAGCATTTT.

This clone was counted a few times. The chain combines TRBV28 with TRBJ2-3; D is tentatively TRBD1 or TRBD2 (5 bases each). The CDR3 extends over 14 amino acids. Germline CDR1 reads MDHEN; CDR2 reads SYDVKM. V shed 3 bases and J shed 6 bases, with 13 bases lying between them. DNA for the CDR3: TGTGCCAGCAGTTTTTCGTCCGGGACGGATACGCAGTATTTT. It encodes CASSFSSGTDTQYF.

This chain uses TRBV29-1 with TRBJ2-1; D is perhaps TRBD1 or TRBD2 (6 bases each). Trimming pared 7 bases from V and 8 bases from J, leaving 18 bases between. The CDR3 spans 13 residues. CDR1 SQVTM and CDR2 ANQGSEA come from the germline V gene. In DNA form, the CDR3 reads TGCAGCGGGGGGGCCATCGGGTTCGATGAGCAGTTCTTC. Amino acids: CSGGAIGFDEQFF.

V usage is TRBV5-6 and J usage is TRBJ2-5; D not resolved. Germline-derived CDR1 and CDR2 are SGHDT and YYEEEE. Trimming took off 0 bases at V and 5 bases at J, with 17 bases between the two ends. CDR3 length: 16 residues. The CDR3: CASSLARLQGLETQYF. CDR3 DNA: TGTGCCAGCAGCTTGGCTCGACTCCAAGGTCTTGAGACCCAGTACTTC.

The rearrangement joins TRBV28 to TRBJ2-3; 10 nucleotides line up with TRBD2. V dropped 1 base and J dropped 3; count of bases not matched to a gene: 7. Germline CDR1 is MDHEN and CDR2 is SYDVKM. The CDR3 covers 17 residues. CDR3 residues: CASSLSSGRAGTDTQYF. The CDR3 coding sequence is TGTGCCAGCAGTTTATCCAGCGGGAGGGCCGGGACAGATACGCAGTATTTT.

The chain joins TRBV28 to TRBJ1-1, with D perhaps TRBD1 (6 bases). The V gene's germline CDR1 is MDHEN and CDR2 SYDVKM. The germline V and J ends were trimmed by 3 bases and 11 bases, with 13 bases remaining between them. This CDR3 comprises 12 residues. CDR3 DNA: TGTGCCAGCAGTTTTTGGAGGGGGGCGGCTTTCTTT. This sequence encodes CASSFWRGAAFF.

The gene calls are TRBV7-7 and TRBJ2-2, with 8 bases aligning to TRBD1. CDR3 length: 15 residues. The V and J ends lost 5 bases and 7 bases, in that order; junction bases with no gene match: 9. Germline CDR1 and CDR2: SSHAT and FNYEAQ (reference sequence). The DNA of the CDR3 is TGTGCCAGCAGCGGACAGGGCGCGGGCGGCGGGGAGCTGTTTTTT. Its protein product is CASSGQGAGGGELFF.